In its sample, the clone carrying this T cell receptor (beta chain) was seen many times. Its antigen is still unknown. This sample's time point: patch test 2, 6 weeks after DPC sensitization. Treatment in this sample: therapeutic diphenylcyclopropenone sensitization with weekly scalp DPC. Via MiXCR, TCRdb re-called the RACE reads, giving one row per CDR3 protein. The sample comprises about 40,000 distinct CDR3 sequences, around 3.2% of which are singletons, and approximately 7.1% rests with the top ten. This sample was included in a study of human T cells and chemical hapten exposure. Study-wide points: DPC sensitization produced no change in TCRs with frequency above 1 in 1000.

With 4 bases clipped from V and 3 bases from J, the junction kept 6 bases outside the gene matches. In germline, CDR1 is SNHLY, CDR2 FYNNEI. This CDR3 is built from 14 residues. This chain uses TRBV2 with TRBJ2-7; 7 bases line up with TRBD1. The sequence was collected from a man aged 40-49 years with alopecia areata. Some clones in this sample may be carry-over from other donors' samples. This sample comprised whole blood, obtained in connection with sensitization to the hapten diphenylcyclopropenone (DPC). The CDR3 DNA reads TGTGCCAGCAGTGCAGGGGGACCGAGCTACGAGCAGTACTTC. Its protein product is CASSAGGPSYEQYF.